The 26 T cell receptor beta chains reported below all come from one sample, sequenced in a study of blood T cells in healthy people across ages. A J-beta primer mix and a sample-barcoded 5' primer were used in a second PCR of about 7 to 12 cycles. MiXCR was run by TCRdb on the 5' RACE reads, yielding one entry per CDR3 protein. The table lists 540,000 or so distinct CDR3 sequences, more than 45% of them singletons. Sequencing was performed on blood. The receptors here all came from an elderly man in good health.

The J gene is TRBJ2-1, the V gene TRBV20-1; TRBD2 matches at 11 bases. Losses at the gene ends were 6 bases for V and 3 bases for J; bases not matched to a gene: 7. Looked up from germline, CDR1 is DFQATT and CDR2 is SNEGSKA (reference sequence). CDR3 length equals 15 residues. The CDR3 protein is CSAPGTSGRYNEQFF. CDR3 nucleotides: TGCAGTGCCCCGGGGACTAGCGGCCGCTACAATGAGCAGTTCTTC.

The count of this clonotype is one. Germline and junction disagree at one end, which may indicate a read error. The CDR3 region has the DNA TGCAGTACTAGAGTCCTAGACAGGAGCTCCTATAATTCACCCCTCCACTTT. This gives the protein CSTRVLDRSSYNSPLHF. The gene calls are TRBV20-1 and TRBJ1-6, with TRBD1 as a possible D gene (6 bases). Germline CDR1 is DFQATT and CDR2 is SNEGSKA (reference sequence). This CDR3 is 17 amino acids long.

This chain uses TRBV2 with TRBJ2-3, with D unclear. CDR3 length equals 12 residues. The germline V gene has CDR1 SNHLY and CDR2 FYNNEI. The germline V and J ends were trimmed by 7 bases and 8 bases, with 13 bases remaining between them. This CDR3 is CASTGVKGTQYF. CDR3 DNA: TGTGCCAGCACCGGAGTCAAGGGTACGCAGTATTTT.

The CDR3 DNA follows: TGTGCCAGCAGCTTAAGCTTGGCGAGCACTGAAGCTTTCTTT. Translating it yields CASSLSLASTEAFF. The chain combines TRBV7-3 with TRBJ1-1; the D is unclear. Trimming cost V 1 base and J 4 bases, with 10 bases left between them. Germline V gives CDR1 SGHTA, CDR2 FQGTGA. The CDR3 contains 14 residues.

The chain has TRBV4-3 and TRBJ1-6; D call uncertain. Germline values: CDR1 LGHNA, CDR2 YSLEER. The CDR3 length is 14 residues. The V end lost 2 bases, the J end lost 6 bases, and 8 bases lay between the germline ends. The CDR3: CASSQNRVNSPLHF. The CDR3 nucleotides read TGCGCCAGCAGCCAAAACCGGGTTAATTCACCCCTCCACTTT.

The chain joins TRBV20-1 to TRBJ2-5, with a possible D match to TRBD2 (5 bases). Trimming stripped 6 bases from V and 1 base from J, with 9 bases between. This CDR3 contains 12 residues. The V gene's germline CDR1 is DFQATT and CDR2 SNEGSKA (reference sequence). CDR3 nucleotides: TGCAGTGCCTACCGGGGCCAAGAGACCCAGTACTTC. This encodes CSAYRGQETQYF.

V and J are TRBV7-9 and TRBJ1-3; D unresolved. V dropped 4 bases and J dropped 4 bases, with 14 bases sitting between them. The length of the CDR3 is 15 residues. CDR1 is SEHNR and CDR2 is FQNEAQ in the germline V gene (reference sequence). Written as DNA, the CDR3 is TGTGCCAGCAGCTCCGAAAGGGATCAGGGAAACACCATATATTTT. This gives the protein CASSSERDQGNTIYF. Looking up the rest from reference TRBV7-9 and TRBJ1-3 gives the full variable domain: DTGVSQNPRHKITKRGQNVTFRCDPISEHNRLYWYRQTLGQGPEFLTYFQNEAQLEKSRLLSDRFSAERPKGSFSTLEIQRTEQGDSAMYLCASSSERDQGNTIYFGEGSWLTVV.

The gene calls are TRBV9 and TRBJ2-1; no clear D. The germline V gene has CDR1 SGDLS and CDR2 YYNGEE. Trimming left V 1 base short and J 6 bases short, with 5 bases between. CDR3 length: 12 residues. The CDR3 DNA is TGTGCCAGCAGCGTATACATCAATGAGCAGTTCTTC. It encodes CASSVYINEQFF. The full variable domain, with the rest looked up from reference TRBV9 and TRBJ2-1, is DSGVTQTPKHLITATGQRVTLRCSPRSGDLSVYWYQQSLDQGLQFLIQYYNGEERAKGNILERFSAQQFPDLHSELNLSSLELGDSALYFCASSVYINEQFFGPGTRLTVL.

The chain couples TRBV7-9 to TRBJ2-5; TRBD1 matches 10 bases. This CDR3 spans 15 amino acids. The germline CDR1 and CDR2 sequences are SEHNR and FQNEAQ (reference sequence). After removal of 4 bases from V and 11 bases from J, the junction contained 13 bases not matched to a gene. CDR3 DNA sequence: TGTGCCAGCAGCTCGGGACAGGGGCTGTACAATGAGCAGTACTTC. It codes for CASSSGQGLYNEQYF.

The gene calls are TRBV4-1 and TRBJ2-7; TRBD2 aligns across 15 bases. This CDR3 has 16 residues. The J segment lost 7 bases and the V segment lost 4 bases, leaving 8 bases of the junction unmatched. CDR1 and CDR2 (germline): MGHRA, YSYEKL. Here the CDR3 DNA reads TGCGCCAGCAGCCCTATCGGACTAGCGGGGGGGTATGAGCAGTACTTC. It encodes CASSPIGLAGGYEQYF.

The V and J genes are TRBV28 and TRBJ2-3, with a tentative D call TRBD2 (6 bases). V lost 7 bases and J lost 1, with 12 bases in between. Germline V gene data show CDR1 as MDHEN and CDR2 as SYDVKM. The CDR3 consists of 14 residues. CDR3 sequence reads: CASIAVLGTDTQYF. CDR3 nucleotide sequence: TGTGCCAGCATAGCGGTGCTCGGCACAGATACGCAGTATTTT.

CDR3 sequence reads: CASSPGLADIYEQYF. The CDR3 DNA follows: TGCGCCAGCAGCCCGGGACTAGCGGATATTTACGAGCAGTACTTC. The J gene is TRBJ2-7, the V gene TRBV4-3; 11 bases agree with TRBD2. Germline V gene data show CDR1 as LGHNA and CDR2 as YSLEER. V was pared by 4 bases and J by 4 bases, with 6 bases of the junction left unmatched. This CDR3 spans 15 amino acids.

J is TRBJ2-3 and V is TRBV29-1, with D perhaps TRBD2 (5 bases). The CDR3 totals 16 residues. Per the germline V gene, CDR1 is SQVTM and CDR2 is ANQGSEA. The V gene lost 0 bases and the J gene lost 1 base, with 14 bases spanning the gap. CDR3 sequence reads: CSVEDSLRARTDTQYF. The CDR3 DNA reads TGCAGCGTTGAAGATAGTCTGCGGGCCCGCACAGATACGCAGTATTTT.

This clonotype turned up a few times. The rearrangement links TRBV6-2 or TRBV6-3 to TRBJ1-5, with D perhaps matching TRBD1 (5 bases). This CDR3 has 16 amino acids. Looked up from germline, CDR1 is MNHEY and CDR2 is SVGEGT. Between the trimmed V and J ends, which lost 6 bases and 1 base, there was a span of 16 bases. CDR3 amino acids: CASRPDRDSSNQPQHF. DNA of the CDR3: TGTGCCAGCAGACCTGATAGAGACAGCAGCAATCAGCCCCAGCATTTT.

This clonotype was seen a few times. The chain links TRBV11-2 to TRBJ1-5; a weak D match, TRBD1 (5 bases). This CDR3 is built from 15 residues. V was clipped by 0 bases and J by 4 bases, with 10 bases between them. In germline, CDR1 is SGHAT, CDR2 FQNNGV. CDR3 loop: CASSLDGAGNQPQHF. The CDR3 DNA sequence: TGTGCCAGCAGCTTAGATGGGGCAGGGAATCAGCCCCAGCATTTT.

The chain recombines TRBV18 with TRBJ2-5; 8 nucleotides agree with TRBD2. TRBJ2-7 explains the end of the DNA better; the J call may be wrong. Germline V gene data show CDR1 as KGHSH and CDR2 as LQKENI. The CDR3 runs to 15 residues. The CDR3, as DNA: TGTGCCAGCTCACCAGCGAGCGGGAGCAGCTACGAGCAGTACTTC. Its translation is CASSPASGSSYEQYF.

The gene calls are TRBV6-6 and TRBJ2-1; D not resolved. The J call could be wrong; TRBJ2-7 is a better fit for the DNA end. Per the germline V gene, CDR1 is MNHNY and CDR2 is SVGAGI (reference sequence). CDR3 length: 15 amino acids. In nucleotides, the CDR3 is TGTGCCAGCAGCCGGCTAGGCCCCACCTACAATGAGCAGTACTTC. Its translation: CASSRLGPTYNEQYF.

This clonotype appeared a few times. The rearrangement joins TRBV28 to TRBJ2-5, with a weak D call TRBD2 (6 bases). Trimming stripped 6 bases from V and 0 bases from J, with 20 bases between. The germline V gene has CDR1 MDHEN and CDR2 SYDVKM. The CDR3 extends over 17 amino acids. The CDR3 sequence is CASSPGRASAYQETQYF. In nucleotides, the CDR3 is TGTGCCAGCAGCCCCGGCAGGGCTAGCGCGTACCAAGAGACCCAGTACTTC.

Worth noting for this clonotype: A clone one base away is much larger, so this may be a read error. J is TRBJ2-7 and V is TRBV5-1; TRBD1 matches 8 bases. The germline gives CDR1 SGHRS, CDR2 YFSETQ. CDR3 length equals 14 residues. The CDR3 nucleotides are TGCGCCGGCAGCTTAGCAGGGGGCTTATACGAGCAGTACTTC. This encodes CAGSLAGGLYEQYF.

The CDR3, as DNA: TGTGCCAGCAGCTTAGTCAGGGACCCTACCTACGAGCAGTACTTC. It yields the protein CASSLVRDPTYEQYF. The chain couples TRBV7-2 to TRBJ2-7; possibly TRBD1 or TRBD2 for D (5 bases each). This CDR3 is built from 15 residues. Trimming stripped 1 base from V and 2 bases from J, with 12 bases between. CDR1 and CDR2 from the germline V gene are SGHTA and FQGNSA.

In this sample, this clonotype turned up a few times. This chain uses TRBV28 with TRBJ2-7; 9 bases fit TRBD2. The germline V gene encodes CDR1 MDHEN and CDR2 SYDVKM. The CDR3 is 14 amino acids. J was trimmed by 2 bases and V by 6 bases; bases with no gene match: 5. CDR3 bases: TGTGCCAGCAGGGCCGGGACTAGCCCCTACGAGCAGTACTTC. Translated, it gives CASRAGTSPYEQYF.

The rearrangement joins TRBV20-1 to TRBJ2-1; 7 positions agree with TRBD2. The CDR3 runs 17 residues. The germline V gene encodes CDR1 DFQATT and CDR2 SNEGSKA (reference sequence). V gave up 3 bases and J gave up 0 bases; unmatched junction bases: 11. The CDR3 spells CSARGLAATLSYNEQFF. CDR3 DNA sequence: TGCAGTGCTAGGGGTCTAGCGGCCACCCTCTCCTACAATGAGCAGTTCTTC.

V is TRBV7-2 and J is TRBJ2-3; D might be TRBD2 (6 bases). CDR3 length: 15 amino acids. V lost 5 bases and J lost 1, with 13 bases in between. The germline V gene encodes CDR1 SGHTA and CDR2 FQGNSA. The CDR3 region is CASSLYRRGTDTQYF. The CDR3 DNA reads TGTGCCAGCAGCCTCTACCGGAGGGGCACAGATACGCAGTATTTT.

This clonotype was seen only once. As DNA, the CDR3 is TGCAGTGCTCACCAGACAGGACAGAATGAAAAACTGTTTTTT. Its protein product is CSAHQTGQNEKLFF. The chain has TRBV20-1 and TRBJ1-4; tentatively, D is TRBD1 (6 bases). This CDR3 contains 14 residues. V was pared by 5 bases and J by 5 bases, with 15 bases between. In germline, CDR1 is DFQATT, CDR2 SNEGSKA (reference sequence).

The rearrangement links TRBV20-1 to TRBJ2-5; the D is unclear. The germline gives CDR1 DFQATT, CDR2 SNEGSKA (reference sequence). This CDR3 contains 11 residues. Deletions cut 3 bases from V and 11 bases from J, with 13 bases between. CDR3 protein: CSARTFDEQYF. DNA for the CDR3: TGCAGTGCTAGGACCTTCGATGAGCAGTACTTC.

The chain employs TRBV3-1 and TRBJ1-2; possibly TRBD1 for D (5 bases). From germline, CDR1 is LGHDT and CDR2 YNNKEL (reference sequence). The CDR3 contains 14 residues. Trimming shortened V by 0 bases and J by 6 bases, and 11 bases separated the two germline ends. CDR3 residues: CASSQDRGENGYTF. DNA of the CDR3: TGTGCCAGCAGCCAAGATCGAGGGGAAAATGGCTACACCTTC.